This note documents a single TCR beta chain sequence. This CDR3 spans 13 amino acids. V was trimmed by 6 bases and J by 1 base, leaving 9 bases between them. TCR beta chains were sequenced at survey level with immunoSEQ. TCRdb's table, derived via immunoSEQ multiplex PCR, lists solely in-frame clones and lacks some. Among approximately 70,000 clones, around 93% were seen once, and the ten largest hold around 4.6%. Sequencing was performed on PBMCs. This chain connects TRBV12-3 or TRBV12-4 to TRBJ1-2, with a possible D match to TRBD1 (5 bases). This TCR was recovered from a man aged 40-55 years with rheumatoid arthritis. The DNA for the CDR3 is TGTGCCAGCAGCCCACAGGTTAACTATGGCTACACCTTC. Its protein product is CASSPQVNYGYTF.